This TCR beta chain was obtained from a study of blood T cell repertoires in COVID-19. Study-level information: Collection of acute and convalescent COVID-19 samples took place in the United States, Italy and Spain.

CDR1 and CDR2 (germline): SNHLY, FYNNEI. The CDR3 contains 14 residues. V shed 8 bases, J shed 2 bases, and the junction held 6 bases outside the gene matches. Only in-frame clones appear in the TCRdb table, and some are missing; sequencing was by immunoSEQ multiplex PCR. Of 170,000 or so clones listed, approximately 88% were seen once; the top ten hold 13% to 15%. The TCR sequence derives from a man aged 18 to 29 with active or convalescent COVID-19. J is TRBJ1-5 and V is TRBV2; 7 positions agree with TRBD1. Sample: peripheral blood. CDR3 region: CASQGQHRNQPQHF. The DNA of the CDR3 is TGTGCCAGCCAGGGACAGCATCGCAATCAGCCCCAGCATTTT. Drawing the rest from reference TRBV2 and TRBJ1-5, the complete variable domain is EPEVTQTPSHQVTQMGQEVILRCVPISNHLYFYWYRQILGQKVEFLVSFYNNEISEKSEIFDDQFSVERPDGSNFTLKIRSTKLEDSAMYFCASQGQHRNQPQHFGDGTRLSIL.